What follows are 26 T cell receptor beta chains derived from one specimen sequenced in a study of T cells in Graves' hyperthyroidism and ophthalmopathy. RNA transcripts yielded amplified TCR beta CDR3 regions. HTBI primers drove first-round RT-PCR of the TCR CDR3. TCRdb recomputed calls from the multiplex PCR reads with MiXCR, one row per CDR3 protein. In the table there are fewer than 650,000 distinct CDR3 sequences, around 15% of which are singletons. The source material was blood. Source of these receptors: a woman aged 35 to 49 with Graves' ophthalmopathy.

This clonotype was found many times. The rearrangement links TRBV7-8 to TRBJ2-7, with 15 bases matching TRBD2. The germline V gene has CDR1 SGHVS and CDR2 FQNEAQ. This CDR3 contains 17 residues. V lost 5 bases to trimming and J lost 4 bases; unmatched junction nucleotides: 9. CDR3 residues: CASSPTPGLAGGYEQYF. The CDR3 DNA follows: TGTGCCAGCAGCCCAACCCCGGGACTAGCGGGAGGTTACGAGCAGTACTTC.

There are many counts of this clonotype. J is TRBJ2-7 and V is TRBV27; D assignment may be TRBD1 or TRBD2 (5 bases each). The length of the CDR3 is 14 residues. Germline CDR1 is MNHEY and CDR2 is SMNVEV (reference sequence). V was trimmed by 6 bases and J by 2 bases, leaving 14 bases between them. CDR3 nucleotides: TGTGCCAGCAGAGAGCCGGGACGGACCTACGAGCAGTACTTC. It is translated as CASREPGRTYEQYF.

This clonotype was seen at least ten times. The genes are TRBV20-1 and TRBJ1-2; D uncertain. Germline CDR1 is DFQATT and CDR2 is SNEGSKA (reference sequence). Trimming took off 0 bases at V and 8 bases at J, with 10 bases between the two ends. The CDR3 sequence is 12 residues long. CDR3 in DNA: TGCAGTGCTAGAGACCCCCATGAGGGCTACACCTTC. As protein: CSARDPHEGYTF.

This clonotype was counted a single time. This chain uses TRBV7-2 with TRBJ1-1; no clear D. V lost 6 bases, J lost 0 bases, and 11 bases lay in between. In germline, CDR1 is SGHTA, CDR2 FQGNSA. There are 14 residues in the CDR3. The CDR3, as DNA: TGTGCCAGCAGTATAGCGGGTATGAACACTGAAGCTTTCTTT. Encoded protein: CASSIAGMNTEAFF.

This clonotype was observed a handful of times. The rearrangement joins TRBV7-6 to TRBJ2-7; D could derive from TRBD1 or TRBD2 (5 bases each). The CDR3 is 17 amino acids. Per the germline V gene, CDR1 is SGHVS and CDR2 is FNYEAQ. V was pared by 5 bases and J by 2 bases, with 22 bases between. The CDR3 DNA sequence: TGTGCCAGCAGCCCACGGGCCGCCCGTGAGGGGACCTACGAGCAGTACTTC. Translating gives CASSPRAAREGTYEQYF. Supplemented by reference TRBV7-6 and TRBJ2-7, the full variable domain reads GAGVSQSPRYKVTKRGQDVALRCDPISGHVSLYWYRQALGQGPEFLTYFNYEAQQDKSGLPNDRFSAERPEGSISTLTIQRTEQRDSAMYRCASSPRAAREGTYEQYFGPGTRLTVT.

This clonotype was detected many times. The V and J genes are TRBV4-2 and TRBJ1-1, with TRBD1 matching over 10 bases. Germline CDR1 reads LGHNA; CDR2 reads YNFKEQ. V lost 4 bases and J lost 2; bases outside the gene matches: 4. The CDR3 runs 15 residues. The CDR3 sequence: CASSRGTGDNTEAFF. The CDR3 DNA follows: TGTGCCAGCAGCCGAGGGACAGGGGATAACACTGAAGCTTTCTTT.

This clonotype was detected ten times or more. The chain employs TRBV9 and TRBJ2-7; no firm D call. CDR3 length: 16 amino acids. Deletions cut 4 bases from V and 6 bases from J, with 23 bases between. Germline-derived CDR1 and CDR2 are SGDLS and YYNGEE. CDR3 bases: TGTGCCAGCAGCCCCTCGGCACGGGTAAACTCTCCCGAGCAGTACTTC. It codes for CASSPSARVNSPEQYF.

This clonotype was picked up many times. V usage is TRBV28 and J usage is TRBJ1-1; D is possibly TRBD1 (5 bases). The germline V gene has CDR1 MDHEN and CDR2 SYDVKM. V shed 4 bases and J shed 1 base, with 16 bases lying between them. This CDR3 is built from 16 residues. In DNA, the CDR3 is TGTGCCAGCAGTTCCCTCGGGACTGCTCGGAACACTGAAGCTTTCTTT. Its translation is CASSSLGTARNTEAFF.

This clonotype was picked up many times. The chain links TRBV28 to TRBJ1-6; D gene uncertain. Trimming took 6 bases from V and 8 from J, leaving 20 bases between them. CDR3 length: 16 amino acids. CDR1 is MDHEN and CDR2 is SYDVKM in the germline V gene. The CDR3 DNA sequence: TGTGCCAGCAGCCCCCAACTGGGTAGTTCGGATTCACCCCTCCACTTT. Amino acids: CASSPQLGSSDSPLHF. The full variable domain, completed using reference TRBV28 and TRBJ1-6, is DVKVTQSSRYLVKRTGEKVFLECVQDMDHENMFWYRQDPGLGLRLIYFSYDVKMKEKGDIPEGYSVSREKKERFSLILESASTNQTSMYLCASSPQLGSSDSPLHFGNGTRLTVT.

CDR3 sequence: CASCFDPGTEAFF. The CDR3 DNA sequence: TGTGCCTCCTGTTTCGACCCAGGCACTGAAGCTTTCTTT. The genes are TRBV30 and TRBJ1-1; no reliable D call. The CDR3 sequence is 13 residues long. Germline assignment: CDR1 GTSNPN and CDR2 SVGIG (reference sequence). Trimming pared 7 bases from V and 4 bases from J, leaving 16 bases between.

In its sample, this clonotype was seen a few times. This chain joins TRBV27 and TRBJ2-1; 8 positions agree with TRBD1. J gave up 6 bases and V 2 bases, and 3 bases lay outside the gene matches. This CDR3 has 14 residues. Germline V CDR1 and CDR2: MNHEY, SMNVEV (reference sequence). CDR3 loop: CASSLQGAGNEQFF. CDR3 in DNA: TGTGCCAGCAGTTTACAGGGGGCGGGCAATGAGCAGTTCTTC.

In its sample, this clonotype was seen many times. One end of the junction varies from germline; a read error may be responsible. V is TRBV27 and J is TRBJ1-1; no clear D gene. The CDR3 runs to 13 residues. Germline V lookup: CDR1 MNHEY, CDR2 SMNVEV (reference sequence). The CDR3 DNA is TGTGCCACCCAGGCCTTGGGGAACCCTGAAGCTTTCTTT. It is translated as CATQALGNPEAFF.

The rearrangement joins TRBV6-2 or TRBV6-3 to TRBJ2-7, with 12 bases aligning to TRBD1. V lost 4 bases, J lost 3 bases, and 10 bases stayed unmatched. The CDR3 has 17 amino acids. CDR1 MNHEY and CDR2 SVGEGT come from the germline V gene. CDR3 residues: CASSLSYGTGGGYEQYF. The CDR3 DNA reads TGTGCCAGCAGTTTATCCTACGGGACAGGGGGCGGCTACGAGCAGTACTTC.

The sample holds many counts of this clonotype. V gene TRBV6-1 combines with J gene TRBJ2-5; tentatively, D is TRBD2 (5 bases). CDR1 and CDR2 (germline): MNHNS, SASEGT. The CDR3 is 13 residues long. Trimming left V 5 bases short and J 0 bases short, with 7 bases between. The DNA of the CDR3 is TGTGCCAGCAGTCGGACTTACCAAGAGACCCAGTACTTC. Translating gives CASSRTYQETQYF.

Comments on this clonotype: A single base separates this from a much larger clone, so it may be a read error. V and J are TRBV6-2 or TRBV6-3 and TRBJ2-7, with TRBD2 matching over 9 bases. Losses at the gene ends were 6 bases for V and 3 bases for J; bases not matched to a gene: 18. The germline CDR1 and CDR2 sequences are MNHEY and SVGEGT. This CDR3 has 18 amino acids. CDR3 coding DNA: TGTGCCAGCAGCCCTAGCAAGGTTCCTGCGGGGGGGTACTACGAGCAGTACTTC. This codes for CASSPSKVPAGGYYEQYF.

This clonotype came up many times. The V and J genes are TRBV20-1 and TRBJ2-5; no clear D gene. In germline, CDR1 is DFQATT, CDR2 SNEGSKA (reference sequence). Trimming removed 5 bases at V and 5 bases at J, with 18 bases between. This CDR3 region has 14 residues. CDR3 sequence: CSAWMGSPTETQYF. CDR3 DNA: TGCAGTGCTTGGATGGGTAGTCCCACTGAGACCCAGTACTTC.

This clonotype was observed a few times. The J gene is TRBJ2-7, the V gene TRBV20-1; TRBD2 matches at 9 bases. The germline CDR1 and CDR2 sequences are DFQATT and SNEGSKA (reference sequence). V shed 5 bases and J 3 bases; nucleotides not matched to a gene: 8. CDR3 size: 14 residues. CDR3 in amino acids: CSALRLAGFYEQYF. The CDR3 region has the DNA TGCAGTGCTCTACGGCTAGCGGGATTCTACGAGCAGTACTTC.

This clonotype was found once. The rearrangement joins TRBV28 to TRBJ2-7; TRBD1 matches at 8 bases. Germline loops: CDR1 MDHEN, CDR2 SYDVKM. CDR3 length: 14 residues. V gave up 7 bases and J gave up 5 bases; unmatched junction bases: 10. The CDR3 sequence: CASTPSWTGHEQYF. CDR3 sequence (DNA): TGTGCCAGCACTCCATCGTGGACAGGGCACGAGCAGTACTTC. Complete variable domain (other parts from reference TRBV28 and TRBJ2-7): DVKVTQSSRYLVKRTGEKVFLECVQDMDHENMFWYRQDPGLGLRLIYFSYDVKMKEKGDIPEGYSVSREKKERFSLILESASTNQTSMYLCASTPSWTGHEQYFGPGTRLTVT.

This clonotype was seen at least ten times. The chain links TRBV20-1 to TRBJ1-5; D remains unclear. The germline gives CDR1 DFQATT, CDR2 SNEGSKA (reference sequence). The CDR3 is made up of 15 amino acids. V was pared by 0 bases and J by 0 bases, with 9 bases between. The CDR3 coding sequence is TGCAGTGCTAGAGATCTTGGCTATAGCAATCAGCCCCAGCATTTT. Translated: CSARDLGYSNQPQHF.

This clonotype was observed a handful of times. The chain recombines TRBV9 with TRBJ1-5; D is ambiguous. V dropped 0 bases and J dropped 3 bases, with 10 bases sitting between them. CDR1 is SGDLS and CDR2 is YYNGEE in the germline V gene. The CDR3 covers 15 residues. The CDR3 DNA sequence: TGTGCCAGCAGCGTAGGTGCAACCTACAATCAGCCCCAGCATTTT. It codes for CASSVGATYNQPQHF. The complete variable domain, with remaining parts taken from reference TRBV9 and TRBJ1-5, reads DSGVTQTPKHLITATGQRVTLRCSPRSGDLSVYWYQQSLDQGLQFLIQYYNGEERAKGNILERFSAQQFPDLHSELNLSSLELGDSALYFCASSVGATYNQPQHFGDGTRLSIL.

V gene TRBV12-3 or TRBV12-4 combines with J gene TRBJ1-5; 7 bases match TRBD1. The CDR3 is 16 amino acids. The ends lost 7 bases at V and 1 base at J; junction bases unmatched: 10. The CDR3 protein is CASNPPGTVSNQPQHF. DNA for the CDR3: TGTGCCAGCAACCCTCCCGGGACAGTGAGCAATCAGCCCCAGCATTTT.

This clonotype appeared many times. The rearrangement uses TRBV13 and TRBJ2-1; TRBD1 is a possible D gene (6 bases). Trimming took 5 bases from V and 8 from J, leaving 31 bases between them. This CDR3 has 19 amino acids. In germline, CDR1 is PRHDT, CDR2 FYEKMQ (reference sequence). The DNA for the CDR3 is TGTGCCAGCAGCCGCCGGGGCAGGGGCCTGATTCTCGGGTCGGATGAGCAGTTCTTC. This translates into CASSRRGRGLILGSDEQFF.

This clonotype was recorded many times. The gene calls are TRBV6-1 and TRBJ2-7; D may correspond to TRBD1 or TRBD2 (6 bases each). Trimming pared 4 bases from V and 5 bases from J, leaving 18 bases between. Germline V CDR1 and CDR2: MNHNS, SASEGT. The CDR3 runs to 15 residues. CDR3 sequence reads: CASSVSGPRGDEQYF. The CDR3 coding sequence is TGTGCCAGCAGTGTCTCCGGGCCGAGGGGGGACGAGCAGTACTTC.

This clonotype was counted at least ten times. The genes are TRBV5-1 and TRBJ1-1; 7 bases are shared with TRBD1. The CDR3 runs to 16 residues. Germline V CDR1 and CDR2: SGHRS, YFSETQ. V trimming: 3 bases; J trimming: 1 base; junction bases outside the gene matches: 9. The CDR3 loop is CASSSVGTAQNTEAFF. The CDR3 DNA reads as TGCGCCAGCAGCTCCGTTGGGACAGCTCAGAACACTGAAGCTTTCTTT. The full variable domain, rest sourced from reference TRBV5-1 and TRBJ1-1, is KAGVTQTPRYLIKTRGQQVTLSCSPISGHRSVSWYQQTPGQGLQFLFEYFSETQRNKGNFPGRFSGRQFSNSRSEMNVSTLELGDSALYLCASSSVGTAQNTEAFFGQGTRLTVV.

This clonotype was recorded a few times. The chain couples TRBV7-2 to TRBJ2-2, with 9 bases aligning to TRBD1. The CDR3 spans 15 residues. The ends lost 8 bases at V and 5 bases at J; junction bases unmatched: 9. Germline CDR1 reads SGHTA; CDR2 reads FQGNSA. The CDR3 is CASDWTGAGTGELFF. In DNA form, the CDR3 reads TGTGCCAGCGATTGGACAGGGGCTGGGACCGGGGAGCTGTTTTTT.

This clonotype came up many times. The genes are TRBV29-1 and TRBJ1-1; D ambiguous. CDR1 and CDR2 (germline): SQVTM, ANQGSEA. This CDR3 is built from 15 residues. Trimming took off 2 bases at V and 6 bases at J, with 19 bases between the two ends. As DNA, the CDR3 is TGCAGCGTTGAACGGGAGAGCTCGAAAACGGCTGAAGCTTTCTTT. It specifies CSVERESSKTAEAFF.